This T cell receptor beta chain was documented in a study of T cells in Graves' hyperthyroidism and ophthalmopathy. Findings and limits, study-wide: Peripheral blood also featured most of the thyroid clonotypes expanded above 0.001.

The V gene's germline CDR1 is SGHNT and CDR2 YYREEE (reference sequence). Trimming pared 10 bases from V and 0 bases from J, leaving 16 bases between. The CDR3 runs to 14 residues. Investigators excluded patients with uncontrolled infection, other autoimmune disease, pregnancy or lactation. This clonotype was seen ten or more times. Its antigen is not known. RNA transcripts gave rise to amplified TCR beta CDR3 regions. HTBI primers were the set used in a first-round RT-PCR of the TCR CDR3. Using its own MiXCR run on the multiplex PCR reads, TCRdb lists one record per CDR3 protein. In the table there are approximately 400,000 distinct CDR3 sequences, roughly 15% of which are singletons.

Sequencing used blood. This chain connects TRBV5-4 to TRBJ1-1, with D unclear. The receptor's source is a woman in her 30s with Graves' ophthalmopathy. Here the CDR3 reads CACTQAGMNTEAFF. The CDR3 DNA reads TGTGCCTGTACCCAGGCTGGGATGAACACTGAAGCTTTCTTT.